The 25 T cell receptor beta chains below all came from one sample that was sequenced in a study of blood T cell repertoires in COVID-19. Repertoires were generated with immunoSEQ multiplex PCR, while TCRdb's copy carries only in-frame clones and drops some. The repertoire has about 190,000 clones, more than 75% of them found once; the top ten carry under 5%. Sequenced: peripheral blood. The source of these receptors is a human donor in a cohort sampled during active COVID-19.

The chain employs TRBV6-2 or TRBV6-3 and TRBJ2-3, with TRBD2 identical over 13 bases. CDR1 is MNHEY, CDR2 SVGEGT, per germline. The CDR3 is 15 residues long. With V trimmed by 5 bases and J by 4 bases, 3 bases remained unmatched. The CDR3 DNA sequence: TGTGCCAGCAGTAAAGGACTAGCGGGAGCAGATACGCAGTATTTT. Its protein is CASSKGLAGADTQYF.

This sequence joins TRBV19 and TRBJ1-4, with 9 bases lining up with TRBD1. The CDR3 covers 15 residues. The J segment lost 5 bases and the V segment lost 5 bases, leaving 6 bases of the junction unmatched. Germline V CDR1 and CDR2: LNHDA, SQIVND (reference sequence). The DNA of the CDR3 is TGTGCCAGTAGTGACAGGACAGGGGCAAATGAAAAACTGTTTTTT. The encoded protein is CASSDRTGANEKLFF.

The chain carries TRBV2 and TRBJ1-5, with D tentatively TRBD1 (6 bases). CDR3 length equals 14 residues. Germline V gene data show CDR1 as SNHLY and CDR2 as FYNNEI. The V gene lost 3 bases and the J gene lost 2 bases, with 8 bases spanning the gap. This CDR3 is CASSDEGGNQPQHF. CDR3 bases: TGTGCCAGCAGTGATGAGGGGGGCAATCAGCCCCAGCATTTT.

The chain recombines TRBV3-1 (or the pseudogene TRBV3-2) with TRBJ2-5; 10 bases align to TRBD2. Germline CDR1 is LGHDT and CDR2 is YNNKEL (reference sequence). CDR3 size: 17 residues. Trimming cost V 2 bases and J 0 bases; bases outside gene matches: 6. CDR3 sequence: CASSQTLAGVDQETQYF. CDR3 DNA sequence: TGTGCCAGCAGCCAAACCCTAGCGGGAGTAGACCAAGAGACCCAGTACTTC.

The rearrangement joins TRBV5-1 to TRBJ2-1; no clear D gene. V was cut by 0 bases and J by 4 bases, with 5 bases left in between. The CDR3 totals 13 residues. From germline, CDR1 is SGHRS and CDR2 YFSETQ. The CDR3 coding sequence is TGCGCCAGCAGCTTGGGGCTGTACAATGAGCAGTTCTTC. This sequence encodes CASSLGLYNEQFF. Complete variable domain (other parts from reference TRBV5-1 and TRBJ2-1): KAGVTQTPRYLIKTRGQQVTLSCSPISGHRSVSWYQQTPGQGLQFLFEYFSETQRNKGNFPGRFSGRQFSNSRSEMNVSTLELGDSALYLCASSLGLYNEQFFGPGTRLTVL.

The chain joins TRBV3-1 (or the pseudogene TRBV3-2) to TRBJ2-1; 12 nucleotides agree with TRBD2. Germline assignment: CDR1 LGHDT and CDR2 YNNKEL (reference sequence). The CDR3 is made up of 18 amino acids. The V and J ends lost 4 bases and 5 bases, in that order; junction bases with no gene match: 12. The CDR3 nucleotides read TGTGCCAGCAGCCGACAAGGGCTAGCGGGAGGGCGCAACAATGAGCAGTTCTTC. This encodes CASSRQGLAGGRNNEQFF.

In nucleotides, the CDR3 is TGTGCCTGCAGGGACCAAGAGACCCAGTACTTC. This translates into CACRDQETQYF. V usage is TRBV30 and J usage is TRBJ2-5; tentatively, D is TRBD1 (5 bases). The CDR3 sequence is 11 residues long. Germline CDR1 reads GTSNPN; CDR2 reads SVGIG (reference sequence). With 6 bases removed from V and 0 bases from J, the gap between germline ends came to 5 bases.

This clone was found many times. CDR3 loop: CASSFLGGGQGTDTQYF. CDR3 nucleotide sequence: TGTGCCAGCAGCTTTCTCGGGGGGGGCCAAGGCACAGATACGCAGTATTTT. The rearrangement links TRBV5-4 to TRBJ2-3; TRBD2 aligns across 8 bases. The V gene end was trimmed by 2 bases and the J gene end by 1 base; junction bases not matched to a gene: 9. CDR1 and CDR2 from the germline V gene are SGHNT and YYREEE (reference sequence). The CDR3 runs to 17 residues. Complete variable domain (other parts from reference TRBV5-4 and TRBJ2-3): ETGVTQSPTHLIKTRGQQVTLRCSSQSGHNTVSWYQQALGQGPQFIFQYYREEENGRGNFPPRFSGLQFPNYSSELNVNALELDDSALYLCASSFLGGGQGTDTQYFGPGTRLTVL.

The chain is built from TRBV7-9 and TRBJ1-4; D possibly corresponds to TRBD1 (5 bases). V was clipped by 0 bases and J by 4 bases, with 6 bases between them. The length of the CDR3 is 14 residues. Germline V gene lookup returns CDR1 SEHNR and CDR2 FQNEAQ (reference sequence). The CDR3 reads CASSLAQGNEKLFF. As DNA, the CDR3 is TGTGCCAGCAGCTTAGCTCAGGGTAATGAAAAACTGTTTTTT.

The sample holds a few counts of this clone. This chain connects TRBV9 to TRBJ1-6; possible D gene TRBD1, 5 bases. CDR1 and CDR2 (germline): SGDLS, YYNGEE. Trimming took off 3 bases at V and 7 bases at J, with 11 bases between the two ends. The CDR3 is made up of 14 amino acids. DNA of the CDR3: TGTGCCAGCAGCGCCGGGGAGGGGAATTCACCCCTCCACTTT. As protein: CASSAGEGNSPLHF.

For the CDR3, the DNA is TGCAGCGTTGAGGTACAGGGTTTGTACGAGCAGTACTTC. Protein product: CSVEVQGLYEQYF. The chain combines TRBV29-1 with TRBJ2-7; weak D call: TRBD1 (6 bases). The CDR3 sequence is 13 residues long. The germline V gene has CDR1 SQVTM and CDR2 ANQGSEA. Trimming removed 3 bases at V and 4 bases at J, with 13 bases between.

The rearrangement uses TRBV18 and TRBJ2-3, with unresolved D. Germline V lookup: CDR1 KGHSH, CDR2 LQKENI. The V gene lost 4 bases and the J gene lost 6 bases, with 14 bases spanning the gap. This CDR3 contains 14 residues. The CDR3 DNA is TGTGCCAGCTCACAAACTCTCGGGTTCGATACGCAGTATTTT. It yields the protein CASSQTLGFDTQYF.

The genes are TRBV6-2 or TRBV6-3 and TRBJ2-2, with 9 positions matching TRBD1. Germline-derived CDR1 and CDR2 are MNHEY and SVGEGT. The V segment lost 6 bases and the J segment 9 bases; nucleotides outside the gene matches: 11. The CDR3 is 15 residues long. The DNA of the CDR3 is TGTGCCAGCAGCAGGGGGACAGGGCGAGGCAGGGAGCTGTTTTTT. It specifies CASSRGTGRGRELFF.

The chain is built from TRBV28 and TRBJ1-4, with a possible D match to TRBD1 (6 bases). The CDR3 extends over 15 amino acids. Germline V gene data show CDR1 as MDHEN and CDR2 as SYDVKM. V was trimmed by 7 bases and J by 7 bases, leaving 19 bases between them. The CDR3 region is CASTPQRAGVEKLFF. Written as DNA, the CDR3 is TGTGCCAGCACCCCTCAGAGGGCAGGGGTTGAAAAACTGTTTTTT.

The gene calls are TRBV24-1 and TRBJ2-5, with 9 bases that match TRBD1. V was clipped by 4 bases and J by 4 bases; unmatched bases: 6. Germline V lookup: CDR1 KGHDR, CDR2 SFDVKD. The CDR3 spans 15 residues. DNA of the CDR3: TGTGCCACCAGTGAACCAGGGACAGGGTTAGAGACCCAGTACTTC. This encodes CATSEPGTGLETQYF.

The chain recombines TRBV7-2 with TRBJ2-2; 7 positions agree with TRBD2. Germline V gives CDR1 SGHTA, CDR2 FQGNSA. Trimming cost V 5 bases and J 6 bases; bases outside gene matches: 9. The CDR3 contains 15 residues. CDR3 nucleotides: TGTGCCAGCAGCCTCATTAGCGGGTTCGCCGGGGAGCTGTTTTTT. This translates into CASSLISGFAGELFF.

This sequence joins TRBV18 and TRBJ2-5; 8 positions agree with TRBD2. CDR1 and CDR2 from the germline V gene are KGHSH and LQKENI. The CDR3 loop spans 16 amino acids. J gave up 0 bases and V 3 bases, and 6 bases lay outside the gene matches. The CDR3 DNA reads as TGTGCCAGCTCACCGCGGGGGGCCACATACCAAGAGACCCAGTACTTC. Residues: CASSPRGATYQETQYF.

In nucleotides, the CDR3 is TGTGCCAGCACCCGGGGACTAGCGGGAGGGAGTGGGACCGGGGAGCTGTTTTTT. Protein: CASTRGLAGGSGTGELFF. V and J are TRBV2 and TRBJ2-2; 16 positions match TRBD2. Germline V gives CDR1 SNHLY, CDR2 FYNNEI. CDR3 length: 18 residues. Germline trimming cut 7 bases from V and 5 bases from J; bases unmatched to any gene: 10.

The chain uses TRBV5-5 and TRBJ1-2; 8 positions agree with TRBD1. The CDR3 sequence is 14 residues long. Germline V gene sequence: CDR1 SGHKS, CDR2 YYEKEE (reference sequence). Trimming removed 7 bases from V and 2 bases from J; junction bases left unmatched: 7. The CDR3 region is CASGYRQGNYGYTF. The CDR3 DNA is TGTGCCAGCGGGTACCGACAGGGGAACTATGGCTACACCTTC.

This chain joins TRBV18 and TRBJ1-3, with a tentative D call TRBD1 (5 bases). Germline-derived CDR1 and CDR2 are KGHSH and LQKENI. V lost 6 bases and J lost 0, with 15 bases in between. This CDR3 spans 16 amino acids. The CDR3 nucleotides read TGTGCCAGCTCCTACTGGACGGACACCTCTGGAAACACCATATATTTT. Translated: CASSYWTDTSGNTIYF.

This chain's CDR3 is CASSPPGEKQETQYF. CDR3 DNA: TGTGCCAGCTCACCACCGGGAGAAAAACAAGAGACCCAGTACTTC. The chain uses TRBV18 and TRBJ2-5; the D gene is possibly TRBD2 (5 bases). The CDR3 has 15 amino acids. Germline V CDR1 and CDR2: KGHSH, LQKENI. The V end lost 0 bases, the J end lost 2 bases, and 10 bases lay between the germline ends.

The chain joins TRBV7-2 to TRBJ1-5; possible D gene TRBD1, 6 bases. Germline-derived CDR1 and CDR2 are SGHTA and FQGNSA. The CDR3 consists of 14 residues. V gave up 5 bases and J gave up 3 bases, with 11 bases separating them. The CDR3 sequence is CASSQGQTNQPQHF. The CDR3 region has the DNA TGTGCCAGCAGCCAAGGACAGACCAATCAGCCCCAGCATTTT.

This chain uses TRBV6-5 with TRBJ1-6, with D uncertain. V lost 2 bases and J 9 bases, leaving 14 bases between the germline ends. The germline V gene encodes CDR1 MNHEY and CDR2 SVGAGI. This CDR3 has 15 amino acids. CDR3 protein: CASSYHTKSPSPLHF. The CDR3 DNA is TGTGCCAGCAGTTACCACACTAAATCTCCTTCACCCCTCCACTTT.

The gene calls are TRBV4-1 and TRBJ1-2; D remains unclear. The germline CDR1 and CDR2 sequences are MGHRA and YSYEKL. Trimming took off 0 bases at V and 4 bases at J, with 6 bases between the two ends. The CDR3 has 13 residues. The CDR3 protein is CASSQDNGYGYTF. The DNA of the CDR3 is TGCGCCAGCAGCCAAGATAACGGCTATGGCTACACCTTC.

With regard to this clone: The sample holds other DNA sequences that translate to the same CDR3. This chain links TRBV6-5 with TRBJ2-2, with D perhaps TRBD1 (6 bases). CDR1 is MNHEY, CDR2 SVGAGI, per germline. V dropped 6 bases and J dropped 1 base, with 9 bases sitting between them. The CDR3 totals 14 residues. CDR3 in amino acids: CASRDSGNTGELFF. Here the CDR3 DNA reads TGTGCCAGCAGGGACAGCGGGAACACCGGGGAGCTGTTTTTT.